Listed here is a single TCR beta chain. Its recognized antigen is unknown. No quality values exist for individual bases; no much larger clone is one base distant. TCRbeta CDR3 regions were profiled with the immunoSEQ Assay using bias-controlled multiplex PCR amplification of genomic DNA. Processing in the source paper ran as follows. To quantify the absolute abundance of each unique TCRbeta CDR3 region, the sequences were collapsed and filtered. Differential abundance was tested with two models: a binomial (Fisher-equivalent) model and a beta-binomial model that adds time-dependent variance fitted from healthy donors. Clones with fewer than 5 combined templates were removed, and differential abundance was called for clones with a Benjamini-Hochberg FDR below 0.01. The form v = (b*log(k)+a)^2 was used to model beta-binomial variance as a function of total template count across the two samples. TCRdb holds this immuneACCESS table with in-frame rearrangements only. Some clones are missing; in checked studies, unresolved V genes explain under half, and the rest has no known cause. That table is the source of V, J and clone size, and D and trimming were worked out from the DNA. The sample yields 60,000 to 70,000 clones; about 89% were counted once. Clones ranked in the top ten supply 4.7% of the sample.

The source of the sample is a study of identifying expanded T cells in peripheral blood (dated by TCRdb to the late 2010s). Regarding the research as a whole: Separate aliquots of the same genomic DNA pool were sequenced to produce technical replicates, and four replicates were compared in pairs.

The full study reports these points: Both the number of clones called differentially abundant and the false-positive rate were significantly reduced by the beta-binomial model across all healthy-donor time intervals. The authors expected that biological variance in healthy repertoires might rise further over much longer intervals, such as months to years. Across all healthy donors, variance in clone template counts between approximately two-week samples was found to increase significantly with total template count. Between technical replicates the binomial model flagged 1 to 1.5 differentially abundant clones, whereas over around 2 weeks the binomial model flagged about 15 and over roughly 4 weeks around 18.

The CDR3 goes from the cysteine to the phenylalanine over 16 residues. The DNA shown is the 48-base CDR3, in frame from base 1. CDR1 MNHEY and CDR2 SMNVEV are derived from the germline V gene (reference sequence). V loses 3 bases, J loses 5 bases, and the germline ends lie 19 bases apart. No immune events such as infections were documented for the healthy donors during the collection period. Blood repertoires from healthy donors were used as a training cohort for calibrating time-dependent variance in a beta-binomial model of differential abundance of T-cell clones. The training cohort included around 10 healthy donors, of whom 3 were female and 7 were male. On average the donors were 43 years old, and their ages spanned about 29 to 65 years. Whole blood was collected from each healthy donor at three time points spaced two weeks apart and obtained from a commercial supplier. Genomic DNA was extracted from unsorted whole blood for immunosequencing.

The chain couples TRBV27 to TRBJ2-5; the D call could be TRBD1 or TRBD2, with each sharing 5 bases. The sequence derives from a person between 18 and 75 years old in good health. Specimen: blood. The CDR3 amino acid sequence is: CASSFFGDQAPETQYF. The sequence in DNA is TGTGCCAGCAGTTTTTTTGGGGACCAGGCTCCCGAGACCCAGTACTTC.